This T cell receptor beta chain emerged from a study of healthy donors' naive CD4 and CD8 T cells (dated by TCRdb to the mid-2010s). Regarding the research as a whole: Donor selection covered three age groups (20-25, 40-50 and 60-70 years) with more than 5 people in each, and the resulting cohort had a mean age of approximately 44 and was half female. The TCR alpha libraries followed the same workflow as the beta chain, except for a newly designed primer set that covered all functional IMGT alpha gene variants. Rearranged TCR alpha and beta chains from naive CD4+ and CD8+ T cells were sequenced in the study to test how TCR variation relates to lineage commitment. The peripheral blood mononuclear cells came from under 20 individuals who were healthy and unrelated. The donors were HLA-typed by sequencing at HLA-A, -B, -C, -DRB1, -DQB1 and -DPB1, using the SBTexcellerator protocol, an ABI3130xl analyzer and SBTengine software. Overall study results and their limits: Taken together, V genes, J genes and CDR3 charge appeared to account for 10% to 15% of the variance in CD4/CD8 propensity, acting in a largely additive way. The study did not directly address whether homeostatic proliferation of naive T cells might have biased the repertoire. Reportedly, most V and J gene segments showed bias between naive CD4+ and CD8+ cells, and this bias held consistently across donors regardless of HLA genotype. Because alpha and beta chains were sequenced in bulk and could not be paired, combined chain effects were not evaluated. In both chains, CD4+ lineage was associated with a positively charged CDR3, and CD8+ lineage was associated with a negatively charged CDR3.

CDR3 length: 14 amino acids, cysteine to phenylalanine. The retained sequence is limited to the CDR3, 42 bases, with the frame set at the first base. As encoded in the germline V gene (reference sequence), CDR1 is MNHEY while CDR2 is SMNVEV. Trimming costs V 5 bases and J 4 bases, and their ends lie 12 bases apart. A note on this clonotype: Its antigen is currently not known. One base away there is no much larger clone; base qualities are not given.

Cells with a CD4+CD8-CD45RO-CD45RA+ profile were isolated by FACS and defined as naive CD4+ T cells, and those with a CD8+CD4-CD45RA+CD27bright profile were defined as naive CD8+ T cells. The antibodies used for sorting targeted CD4 (RPA-T4), CD8 (SK1), CD27 (O323), CD45RA (HI100) and CD45RO (UCHL1). The instrument given in TCRdb is 454 GS FLX Titanium. A previously published linear amplification protocol was used to construct TCR libraries from roughly 550 ng of total RNA. Sequencing was performed on the Roche/454 Genome Sequencer with Titanium chemistry. In the source study's methods: A total of 75,000 to 90,000 rearranged TCR alpha transcripts were sequenced from about 5 of the healthy donors. Duplicate transcripts were dropped, and unique TCR clonotypes were identified by the CDR3 junction according to IMGT nomenclature. In R 2.13.0, logistic regression modeled CD4 versus CD8 status on V and J genes, adjusting for donor effects, with Bonferroni correction for multiple testing. TCRdb reprocessed the public reads (quality trimming at Q25 with fastp, clone calling with MiXCR) and kept in-frame beta chains. CDR3 protein sequences are deduplicated, and each keeps its most common genes and DNA. The authors' filters were not applied to this entry. The table for this sample lists about 200,000 distinct CDR3 sequences; nearly 75% of them were counted only once. The ten largest clones represent roughly 2.3% of the sample.

The sequence is built from TRBV27 and TRBJ1-3, with the D gene uncertain. Input material: naive CD4+ and CD8+ T cells sorted from blood, pooled from several donors. In light of the paper, this sample's cell subset or site label describes: FACS-sorted naive CD4+ (CD45RO-CD45RA+) and naive CD8+ (CD45RA+CD27bright) T cells. This sequence was found in a pool of human donors in good health; the sample pools cells from several healthy donors. The DNA sequence follows: TGTGCCAGCAGTCCACTTCCGAGGGGAAACACCATATATTTT. Translated, this gives CASSPLPRGNTIYF.